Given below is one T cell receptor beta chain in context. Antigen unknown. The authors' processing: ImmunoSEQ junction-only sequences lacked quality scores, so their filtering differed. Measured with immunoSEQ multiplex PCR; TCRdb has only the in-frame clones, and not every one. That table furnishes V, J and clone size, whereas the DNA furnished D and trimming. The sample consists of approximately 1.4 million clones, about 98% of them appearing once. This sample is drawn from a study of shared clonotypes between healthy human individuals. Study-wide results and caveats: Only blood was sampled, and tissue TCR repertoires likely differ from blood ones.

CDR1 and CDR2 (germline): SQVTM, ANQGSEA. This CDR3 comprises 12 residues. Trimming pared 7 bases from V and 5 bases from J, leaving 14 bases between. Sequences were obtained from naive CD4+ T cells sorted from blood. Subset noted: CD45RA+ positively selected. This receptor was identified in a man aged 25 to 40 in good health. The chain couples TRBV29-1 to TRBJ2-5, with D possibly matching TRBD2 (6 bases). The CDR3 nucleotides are TGCAGCGCCCCCGGGGGTCGGGAGACCCAGTACTTC. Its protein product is CSAPGGRETQYF.